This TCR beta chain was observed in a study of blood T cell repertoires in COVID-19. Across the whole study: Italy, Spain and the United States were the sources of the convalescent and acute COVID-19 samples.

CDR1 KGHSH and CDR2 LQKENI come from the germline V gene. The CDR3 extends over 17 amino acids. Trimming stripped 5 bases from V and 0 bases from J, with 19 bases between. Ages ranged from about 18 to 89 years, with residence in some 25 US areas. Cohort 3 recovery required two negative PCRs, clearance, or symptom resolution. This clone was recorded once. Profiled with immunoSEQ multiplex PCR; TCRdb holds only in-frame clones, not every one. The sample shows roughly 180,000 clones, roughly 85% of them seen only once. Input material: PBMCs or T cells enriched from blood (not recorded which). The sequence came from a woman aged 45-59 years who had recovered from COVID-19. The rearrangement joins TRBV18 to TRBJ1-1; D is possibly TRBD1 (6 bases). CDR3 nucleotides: TGTGCCAGCTCATCTTCCCATCCCGGGACACTGAACACTGAAGCTTTCTTT. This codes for CASSSSHPGTLNTEAFF.